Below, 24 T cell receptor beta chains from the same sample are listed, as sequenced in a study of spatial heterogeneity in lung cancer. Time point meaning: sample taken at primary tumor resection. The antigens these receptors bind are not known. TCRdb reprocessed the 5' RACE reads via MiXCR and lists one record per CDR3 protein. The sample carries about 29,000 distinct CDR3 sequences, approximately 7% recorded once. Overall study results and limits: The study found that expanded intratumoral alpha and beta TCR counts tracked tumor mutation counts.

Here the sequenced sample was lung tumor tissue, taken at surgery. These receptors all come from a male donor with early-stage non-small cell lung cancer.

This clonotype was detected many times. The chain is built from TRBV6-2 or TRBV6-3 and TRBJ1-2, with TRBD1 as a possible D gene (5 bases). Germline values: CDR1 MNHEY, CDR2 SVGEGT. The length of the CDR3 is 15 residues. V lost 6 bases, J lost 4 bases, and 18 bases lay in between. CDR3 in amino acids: CASRKGILQGYGYTF. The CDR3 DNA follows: TGTGCCAGCAGGAAGGGAATCCTGCAGGGCTATGGCTACACCTTC.

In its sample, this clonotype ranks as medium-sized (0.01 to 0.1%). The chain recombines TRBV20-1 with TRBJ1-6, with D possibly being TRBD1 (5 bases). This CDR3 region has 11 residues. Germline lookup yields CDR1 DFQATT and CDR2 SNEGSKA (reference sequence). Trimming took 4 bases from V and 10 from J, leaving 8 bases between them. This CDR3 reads CSANRNSPLHF. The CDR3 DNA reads TGCAGTGCTAACAGGAACTCACCCCTCCACTTT.

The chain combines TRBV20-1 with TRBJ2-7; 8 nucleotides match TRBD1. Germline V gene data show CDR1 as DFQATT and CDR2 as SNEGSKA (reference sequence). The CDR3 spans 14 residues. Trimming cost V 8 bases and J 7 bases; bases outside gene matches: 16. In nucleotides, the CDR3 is TGCAGTCTAAGTGCCAGACGGACAGGGAGGGAGCAGTACTTC. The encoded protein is CSLSARRTGREQYF.

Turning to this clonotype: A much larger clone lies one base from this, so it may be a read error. CDR3 residues: CVSSLAREGAFF. The DNA for the CDR3 is TGTGTCAGCAGCTTAGCGCGGGAGGGAGCTTTCTTT. This chain connects TRBV7-9 to TRBJ1-1, with no clear D. CDR3 length equals 12 residues. Germline CDR1 is SEHNR and CDR2 is FQNEAQ (reference sequence).

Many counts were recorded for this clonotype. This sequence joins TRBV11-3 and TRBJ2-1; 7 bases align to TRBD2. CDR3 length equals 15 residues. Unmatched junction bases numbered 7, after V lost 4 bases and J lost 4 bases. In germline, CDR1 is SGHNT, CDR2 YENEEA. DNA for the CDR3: TGTGCCAGCAGCTCCCGGCTCGGGGGGTACAATGAGCAGTTCTTC. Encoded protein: CASSSRLGGYNEQFF.

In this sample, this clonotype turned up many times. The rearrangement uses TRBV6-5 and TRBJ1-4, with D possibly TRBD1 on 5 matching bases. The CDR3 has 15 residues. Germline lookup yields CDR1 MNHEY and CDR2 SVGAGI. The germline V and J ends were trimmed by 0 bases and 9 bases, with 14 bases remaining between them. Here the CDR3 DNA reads TGTGCCAGCAGTTACTCGGGCAGGGTAGTTCAAAAACTGTTTTTT. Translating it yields CASSYSGRVVQKLFF.

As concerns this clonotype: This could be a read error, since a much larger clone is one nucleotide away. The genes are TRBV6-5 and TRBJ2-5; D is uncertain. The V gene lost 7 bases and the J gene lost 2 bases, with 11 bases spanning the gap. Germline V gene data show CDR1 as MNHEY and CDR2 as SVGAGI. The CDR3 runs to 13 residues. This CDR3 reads CASTRTVQETQYF. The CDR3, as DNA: TGTGCCAGCACCCGGACGGTACAAGAGACCCAGTACTTC.

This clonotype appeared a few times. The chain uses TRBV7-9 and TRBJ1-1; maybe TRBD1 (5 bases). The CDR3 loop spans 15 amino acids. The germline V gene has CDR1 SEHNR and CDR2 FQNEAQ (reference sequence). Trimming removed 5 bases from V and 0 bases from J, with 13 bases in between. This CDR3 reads CASSPFGAVNTEAFF. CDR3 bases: TGTGCCAGCAGCCCATTCGGGGCTGTGAACACTGAAGCTTTCTTT.

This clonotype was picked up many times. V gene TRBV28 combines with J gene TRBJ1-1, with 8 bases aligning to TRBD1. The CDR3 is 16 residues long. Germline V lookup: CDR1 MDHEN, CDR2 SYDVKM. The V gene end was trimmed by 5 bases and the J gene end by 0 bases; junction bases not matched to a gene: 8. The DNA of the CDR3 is TGTGCCAGCAGTACCCATCCGGGACAGGTGAACACTGAAGCTTTCTTT. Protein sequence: CASSTHPGQVNTEAFF.

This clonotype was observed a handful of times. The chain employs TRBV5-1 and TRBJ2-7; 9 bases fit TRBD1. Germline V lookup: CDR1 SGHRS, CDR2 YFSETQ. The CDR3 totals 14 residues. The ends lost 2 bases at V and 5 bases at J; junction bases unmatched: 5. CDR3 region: CASSFGTGRNEQYF. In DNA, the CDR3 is TGCGCCAGCAGCTTCGGGACAGGGAGGAACGAGCAGTACTTC.

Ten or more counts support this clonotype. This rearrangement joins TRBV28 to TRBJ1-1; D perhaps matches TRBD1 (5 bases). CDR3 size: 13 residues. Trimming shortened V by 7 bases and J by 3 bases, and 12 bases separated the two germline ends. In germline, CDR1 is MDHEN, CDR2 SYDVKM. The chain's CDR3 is CASIREGHTEAFF. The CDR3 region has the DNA TGTGCCAGCATAAGAGAGGGGCACACTGAAGCTTTCTTT.

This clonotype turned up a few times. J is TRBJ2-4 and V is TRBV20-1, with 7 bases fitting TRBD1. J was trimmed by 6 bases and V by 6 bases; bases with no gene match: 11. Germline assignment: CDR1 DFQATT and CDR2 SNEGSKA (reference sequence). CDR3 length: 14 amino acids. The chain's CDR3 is CSAPDRVVRNIQYF. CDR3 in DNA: TGCAGTGCGCCCGACAGGGTAGTCAGAAACATTCAGTACTTC.

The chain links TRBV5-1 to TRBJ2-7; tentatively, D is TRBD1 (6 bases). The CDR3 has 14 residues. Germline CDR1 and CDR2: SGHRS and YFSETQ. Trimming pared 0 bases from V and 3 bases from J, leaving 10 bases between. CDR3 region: CASSLGTDIYEQYF. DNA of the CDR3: TGCGCCAGCAGCTTGGGGACAGATATCTACGAGCAGTACTTC.

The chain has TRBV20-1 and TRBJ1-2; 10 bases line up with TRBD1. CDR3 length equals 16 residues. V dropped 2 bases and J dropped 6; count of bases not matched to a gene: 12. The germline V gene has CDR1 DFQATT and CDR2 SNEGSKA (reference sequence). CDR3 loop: CSARPPADRGLDGYTF. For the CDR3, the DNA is TGCAGTGCTAGACCCCCTGCAGACAGGGGGCTCGATGGCTACACCTTC.

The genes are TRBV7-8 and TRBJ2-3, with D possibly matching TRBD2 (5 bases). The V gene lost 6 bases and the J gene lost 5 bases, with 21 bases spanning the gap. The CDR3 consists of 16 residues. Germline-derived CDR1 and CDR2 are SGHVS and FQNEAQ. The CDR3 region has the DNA TGTGCCAGCAGGCCCGGAGGTACCTTTGGAGGAGATACGCAGTATTTT. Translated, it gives CASRPGGTFGGDTQYF.

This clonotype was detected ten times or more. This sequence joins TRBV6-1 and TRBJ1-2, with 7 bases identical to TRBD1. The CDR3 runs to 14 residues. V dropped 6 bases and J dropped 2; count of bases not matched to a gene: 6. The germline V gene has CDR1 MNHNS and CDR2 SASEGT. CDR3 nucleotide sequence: TGTGCCAGCAGAACTGGCAGGGGGAACTATGGCTACACCTTC. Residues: CASRTGRGNYGYTF.

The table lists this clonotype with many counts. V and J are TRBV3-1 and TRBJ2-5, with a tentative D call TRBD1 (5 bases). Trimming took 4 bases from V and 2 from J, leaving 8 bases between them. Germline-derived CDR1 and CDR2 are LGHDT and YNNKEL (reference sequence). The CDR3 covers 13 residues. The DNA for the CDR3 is TGTGCCAGCAGCCGGGCAGGGCAAGAGACCCAGTACTTC. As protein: CASSRAGQETQYF.

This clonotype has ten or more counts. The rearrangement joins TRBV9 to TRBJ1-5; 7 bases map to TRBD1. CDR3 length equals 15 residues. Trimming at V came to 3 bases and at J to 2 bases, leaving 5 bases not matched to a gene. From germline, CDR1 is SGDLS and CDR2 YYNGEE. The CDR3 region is CASSAGGQGNQPQHF. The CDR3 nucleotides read TGTGCCAGCAGCGCAGGGGGGCAGGGCAATCAGCCCCAGCATTTT.

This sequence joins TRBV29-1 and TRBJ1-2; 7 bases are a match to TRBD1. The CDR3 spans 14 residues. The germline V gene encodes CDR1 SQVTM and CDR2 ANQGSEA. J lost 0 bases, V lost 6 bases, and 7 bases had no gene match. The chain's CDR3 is CSVLRDSANYGYTF. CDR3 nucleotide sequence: TGCAGCGTCCTCCGGGACAGCGCTAACTATGGCTACACCTTC.

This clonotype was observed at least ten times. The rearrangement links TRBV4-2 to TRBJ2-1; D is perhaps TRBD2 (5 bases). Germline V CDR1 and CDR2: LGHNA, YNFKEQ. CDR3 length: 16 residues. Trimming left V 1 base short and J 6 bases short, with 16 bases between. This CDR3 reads CASSQVAPGWGNEQFF. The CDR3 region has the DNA TGTGCCAGCAGCCAAGTAGCACCGGGGTGGGGCAATGAGCAGTTCTTC.

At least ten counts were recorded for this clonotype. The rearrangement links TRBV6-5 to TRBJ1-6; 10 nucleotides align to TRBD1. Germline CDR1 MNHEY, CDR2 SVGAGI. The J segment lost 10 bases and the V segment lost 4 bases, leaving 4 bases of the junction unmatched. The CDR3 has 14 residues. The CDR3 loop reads CASSSPGQGSPLHF. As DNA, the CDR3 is TGTGCCAGCAGTTCGCCGGGACAGGGGTCACCCCTCCACTTT.

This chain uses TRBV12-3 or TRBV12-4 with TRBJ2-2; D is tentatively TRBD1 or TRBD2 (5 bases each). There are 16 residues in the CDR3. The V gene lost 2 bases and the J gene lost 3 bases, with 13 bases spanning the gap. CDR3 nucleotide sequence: TGTGCCAGCAGTTTACCCGGGACCGAGCACACCGGGGAGCTGTTTTTT. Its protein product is CASSLPGTEHTGELFF.

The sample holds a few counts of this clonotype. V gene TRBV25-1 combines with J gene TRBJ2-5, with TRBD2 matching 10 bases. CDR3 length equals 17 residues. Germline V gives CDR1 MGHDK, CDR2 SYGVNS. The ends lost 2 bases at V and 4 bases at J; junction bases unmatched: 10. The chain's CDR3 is CASSETRTSGAAETQYF. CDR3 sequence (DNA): TGTGCCAGCAGTGAAACCCGCACTAGCGGGGCAGCAGAGACCCAGTACTTC.

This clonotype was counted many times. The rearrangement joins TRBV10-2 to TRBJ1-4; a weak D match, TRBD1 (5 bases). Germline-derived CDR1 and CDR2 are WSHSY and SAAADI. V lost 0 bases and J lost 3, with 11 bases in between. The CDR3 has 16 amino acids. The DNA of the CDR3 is TGCGCCAGCAGTGAGTCGCCCGGGGGTTCTAATGAAAAACTGTTTTTT. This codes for CASSESPGGSNEKLFF.